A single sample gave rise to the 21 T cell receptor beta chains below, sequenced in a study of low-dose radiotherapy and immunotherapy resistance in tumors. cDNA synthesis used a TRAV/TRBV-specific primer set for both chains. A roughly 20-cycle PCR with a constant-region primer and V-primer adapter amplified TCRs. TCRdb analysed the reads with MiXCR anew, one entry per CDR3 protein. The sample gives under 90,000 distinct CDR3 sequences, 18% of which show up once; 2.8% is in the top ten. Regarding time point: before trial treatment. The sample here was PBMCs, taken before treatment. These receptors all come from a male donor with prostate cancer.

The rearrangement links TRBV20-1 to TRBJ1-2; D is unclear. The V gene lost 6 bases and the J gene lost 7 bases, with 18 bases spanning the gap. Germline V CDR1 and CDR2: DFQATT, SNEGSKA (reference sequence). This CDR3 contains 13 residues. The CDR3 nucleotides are TGCAGTGCCCGCGAGGGTGGGAGGCTTGGCTACACCTTC. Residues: CSAREGGRLGYTF.

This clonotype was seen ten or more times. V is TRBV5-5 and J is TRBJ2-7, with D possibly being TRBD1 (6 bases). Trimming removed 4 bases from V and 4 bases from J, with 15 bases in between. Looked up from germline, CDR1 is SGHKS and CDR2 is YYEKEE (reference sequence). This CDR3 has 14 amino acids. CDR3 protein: CASSEAVGAYEQYF. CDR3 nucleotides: TGTGCCAGCAGCGAGGCCGTGGGGGCGTACGAGCAGTACTTC.

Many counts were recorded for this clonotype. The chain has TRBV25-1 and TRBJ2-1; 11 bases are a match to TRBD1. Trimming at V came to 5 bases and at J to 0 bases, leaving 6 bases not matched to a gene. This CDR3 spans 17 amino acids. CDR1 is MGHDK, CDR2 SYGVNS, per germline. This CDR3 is CASSRTGGYSSYNEQFF. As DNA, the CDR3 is TGTGCCAGCAGTAGGACAGGGGGCTATAGCTCCTACAATGAGCAGTTCTTC.

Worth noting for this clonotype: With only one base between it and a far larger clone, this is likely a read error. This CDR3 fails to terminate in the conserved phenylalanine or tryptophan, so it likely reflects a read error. The CDR3 reads CASRRETGLLEQYL. The CDR3 coding sequence is TGTGCCAGCAGGAGGGAAACGGGACTACTCGAGCAGTACCTC. The V call is TRBV7-9, the J call TRBJ2-7; 7 bases match TRBD2. J gave up 6 bases and V 6 bases, and 11 bases lay outside the gene matches. Germline V gene data show CDR1 as SEHNR and CDR2 as FQNEAQ (reference sequence). The CDR3 sequence is 14 residues long.

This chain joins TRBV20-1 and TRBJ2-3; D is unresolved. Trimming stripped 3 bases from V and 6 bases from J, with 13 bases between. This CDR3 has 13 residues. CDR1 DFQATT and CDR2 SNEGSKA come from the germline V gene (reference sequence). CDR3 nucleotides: TGCAGTGCTAGTCTACAGAGACGGGATACGCAGTATTTT. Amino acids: CSASLQRRDTQYF.

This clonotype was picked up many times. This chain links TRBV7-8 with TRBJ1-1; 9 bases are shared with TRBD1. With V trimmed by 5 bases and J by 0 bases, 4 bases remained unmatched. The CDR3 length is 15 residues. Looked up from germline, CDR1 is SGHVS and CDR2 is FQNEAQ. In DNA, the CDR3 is TGTGCCAGCAGCGGGGGGACAGGGATGAACACTGAAGCTTTCTTT. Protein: CASSGGTGMNTEAFF.

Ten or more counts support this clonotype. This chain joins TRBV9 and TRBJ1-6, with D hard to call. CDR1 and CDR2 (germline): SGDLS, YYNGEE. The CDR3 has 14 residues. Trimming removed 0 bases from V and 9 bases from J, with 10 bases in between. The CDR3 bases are TGTGCCAGCAGCGTAGCCACAGAAGGTTCACCCCTCCACTTT. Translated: CASSVATEGSPLHF.

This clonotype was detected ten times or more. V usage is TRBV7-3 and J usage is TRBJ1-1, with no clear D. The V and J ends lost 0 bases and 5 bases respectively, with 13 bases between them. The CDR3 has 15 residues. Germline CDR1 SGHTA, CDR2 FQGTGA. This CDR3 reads CASSLTPFSRTEAFF. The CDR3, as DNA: TGTGCCAGCAGCTTAACCCCATTTAGCCGAACTGAAGCTTTCTTT.

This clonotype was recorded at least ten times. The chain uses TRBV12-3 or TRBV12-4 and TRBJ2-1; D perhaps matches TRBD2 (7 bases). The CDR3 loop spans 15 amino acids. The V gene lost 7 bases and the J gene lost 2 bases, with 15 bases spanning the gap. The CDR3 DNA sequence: TGTGCCAGCACCCTGAGGGGGGGGCCCTACAATGAGCAGTTCTTC. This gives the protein CASTLRGGPYNEQFF.

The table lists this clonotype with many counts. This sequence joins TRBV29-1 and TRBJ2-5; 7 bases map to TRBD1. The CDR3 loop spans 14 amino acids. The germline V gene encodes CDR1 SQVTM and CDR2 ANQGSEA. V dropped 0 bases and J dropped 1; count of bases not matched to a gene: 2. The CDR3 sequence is CSVEDGTAQETQYF. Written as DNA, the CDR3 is TGCAGCGTTGAAGATGGGACAGCCCAAGAGACCCAGTACTTC.

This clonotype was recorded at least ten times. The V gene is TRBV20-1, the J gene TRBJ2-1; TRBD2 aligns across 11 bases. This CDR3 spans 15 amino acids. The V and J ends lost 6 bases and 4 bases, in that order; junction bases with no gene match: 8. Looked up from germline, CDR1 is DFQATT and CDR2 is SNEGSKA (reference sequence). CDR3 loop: CSAEFSGGEYNEQFF. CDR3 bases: TGCAGTGCAGAATTTAGCGGGGGGGAATACAATGAGCAGTTCTTC.

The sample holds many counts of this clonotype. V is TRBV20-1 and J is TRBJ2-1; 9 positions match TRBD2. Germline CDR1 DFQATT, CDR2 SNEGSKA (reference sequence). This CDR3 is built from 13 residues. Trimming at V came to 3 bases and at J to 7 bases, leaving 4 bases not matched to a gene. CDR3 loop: CSARGLAQNEQFF. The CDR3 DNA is TGCAGTGCTAGGGGACTAGCCCAAAATGAGCAGTTCTTC.

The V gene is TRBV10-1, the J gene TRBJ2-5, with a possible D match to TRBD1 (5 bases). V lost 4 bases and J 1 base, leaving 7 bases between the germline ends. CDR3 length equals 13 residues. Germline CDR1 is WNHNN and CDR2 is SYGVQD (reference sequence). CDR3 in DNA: TGCGCCAGCAGTGGGGGCTTCCAAGAGACCCAGTACTTC. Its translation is CASSGGFQETQYF.

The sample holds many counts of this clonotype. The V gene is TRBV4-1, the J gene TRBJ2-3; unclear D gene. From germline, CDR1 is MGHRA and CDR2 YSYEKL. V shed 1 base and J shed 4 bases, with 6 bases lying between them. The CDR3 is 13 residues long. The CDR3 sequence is CASSQVQPDTQYF. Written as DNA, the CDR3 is TGCGCCAGCAGCCAAGTACAACCAGATACGCAGTATTTT.

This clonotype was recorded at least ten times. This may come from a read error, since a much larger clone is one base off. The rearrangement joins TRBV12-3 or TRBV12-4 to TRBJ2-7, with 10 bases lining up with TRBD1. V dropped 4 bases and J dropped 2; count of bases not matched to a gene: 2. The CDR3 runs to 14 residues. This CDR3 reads CASSSGTGAYEQYF. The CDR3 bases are TGTGCCAGCAGTTCCGGGACAGGGGCCTACGAGCAGTACTTC.

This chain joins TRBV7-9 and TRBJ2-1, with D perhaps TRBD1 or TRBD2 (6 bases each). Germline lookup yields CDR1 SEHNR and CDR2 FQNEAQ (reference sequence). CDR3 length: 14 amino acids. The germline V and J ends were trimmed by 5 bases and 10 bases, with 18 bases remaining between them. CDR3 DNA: TGTGCCAGCAGCCCGGGGGCGGGTCAGGGGGAGCAGTTCTTC. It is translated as CASSPGAGQGEQFF.

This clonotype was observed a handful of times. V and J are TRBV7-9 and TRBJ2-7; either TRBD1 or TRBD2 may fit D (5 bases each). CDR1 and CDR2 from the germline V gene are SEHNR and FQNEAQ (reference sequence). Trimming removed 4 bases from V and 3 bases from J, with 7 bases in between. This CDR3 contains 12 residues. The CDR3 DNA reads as TGTGCCAGCAGCTGGGACCTCTACGAGCAGTACTTC. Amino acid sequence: CASSWDLYEQYF.

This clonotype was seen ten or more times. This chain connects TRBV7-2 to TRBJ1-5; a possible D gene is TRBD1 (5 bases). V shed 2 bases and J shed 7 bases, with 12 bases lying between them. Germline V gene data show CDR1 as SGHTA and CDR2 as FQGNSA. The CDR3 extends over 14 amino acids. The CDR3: CASSLTRGDQPQHF. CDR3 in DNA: TGTGCCAGCAGCTTAACGCGAGGGGACCAGCCCCAGCATTTT.

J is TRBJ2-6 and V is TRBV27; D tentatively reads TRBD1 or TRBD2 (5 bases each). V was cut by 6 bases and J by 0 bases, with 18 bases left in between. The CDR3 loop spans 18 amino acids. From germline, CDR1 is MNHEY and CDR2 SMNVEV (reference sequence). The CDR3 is CASRGSQGAHSGANVLTF. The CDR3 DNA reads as TGTGCCAGCAGAGGTTCGCAGGGAGCCCACTCTGGGGCCAACGTCCTGACTTTC.

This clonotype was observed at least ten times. CDR3 sequence reads: CSVEDSYEQYF. CDR3 DNA: TGCAGCGTTGAAGACAGCTACGAGCAGTACTTC. This rearrangement joins TRBV29-1 to TRBJ2-7; no clear D gene. The V end was cut by 0 bases, the J end by 3 bases, with 3 bases between. CDR1 is SQVTM, CDR2 ANQGSEA, per germline. The CDR3 is 11 amino acids.

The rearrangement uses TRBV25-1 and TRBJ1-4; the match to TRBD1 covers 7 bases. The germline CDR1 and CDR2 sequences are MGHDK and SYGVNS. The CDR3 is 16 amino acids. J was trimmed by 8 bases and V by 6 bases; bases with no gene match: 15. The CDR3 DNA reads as TGTGCCAGCAGCTTCAACAGGGGCCCCTCGAAAGAAAAACTGTTTTTT. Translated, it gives CASSFNRGPSKEKLFF. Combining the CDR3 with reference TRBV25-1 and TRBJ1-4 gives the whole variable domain EADIYQTPRYLVIGTGKKITLECSQTMGHDKMYWYQQDPGMELHLIHYSYGVNSTEKGDLSSESTVSRIRTEHFPLTLESARPSHTSQYLCASSFNRGPSKEKLFFGSGTQLSVL.